This TCR beta chain was documented in a study of blood T cell repertoires in COVID-19 (dated by TCRdb to 2020 to 2021). For context, the study as a whole: Samples from collaborators originated in the United States, Italy and Spain and spanned both the acute and convalescent phases of COVID-19. The prospective study material was composed of cDNA or gDNA derived from T cells, B-cell-depleted T cells, or PBMCs. Subjects who had been exposed to COVID-19, were actively infected with it, or had recovered from it provided the deeply sampled blood TCRbeta repertoires that made up the dataset. A freely available public database, intended as a resource for researchers studying the immune response to SARS-CoV-2, is where the repertoires were released. The samples were drawn from the first 160 participants of the ongoing ImmuneRACE study and from 950 to 1,500 subjects provided by 6 global collaborators. A de-identified subject ID, COVID-19 status, age in years and sex were almost always included in the sample metadata. Where available, HLA class I and class II types were obtained from metadata supplied by the sample provider rather than from assay-based typing.

Including the terminal cysteine and phenylalanine, the CDR3 comprises 17 residues. The only DNA kept is the CDR3, 51 bases in frame from the first base. V loses 0 bases, J loses 6 bases, and the germline ends lie 19 bases apart. CDR1 and CDR2 are read off the germline V gene (reference sequence) as SGHKS and YYEKEE. Points on this clone: The clone's antigen remains unknown. There are no base qualities to consult, and no much larger clone falls within one base.

TCRbeta CDR3 regions were amplified from genomic DNA by means of the immunoSEQ Assay, a bias-controlled multiplex PCR. Per the original workflow: Nucleated cell counts per sample were estimated from amplification of reference gene primers within the assay. Sequence reads were collapsed and filtered to measure the absolute abundance of every unique TCRbeta CDR3 rearrangement. For each sample, productive Simpson clonality was calculated by taking the square root of Simpson's diversity index across productive rearrangements. As stored in TCRdb, this immuneACCESS dataset retains in-frame rearrangements with V and J assigned. A fraction of the clones does not appear; measured against another copy, unresolved V genes explain less than half of the discrepancy, and the remainder lacks a known reason. The V and J calls and clone size are taken from that table; D and trimming were inferred from the DNA. Across this sample there are around 480,000 clones, with approximately 89% seen only once. The ten largest clones take up over 10% of the sample.

Overall results and qualifications from the work: The quantity of clinical and demographic metadata differed by source and by participant and was supplied without curation.

At one collaborating source in Seattle, patients were enrolled during active infection and were followed longitudinally through the course of disease. Collaborating institutions collected whole blood in K2EDTA tubes following their own protocols. For TCRbeta analysis, collaborator samples were shipped as frozen whole blood, as isolated PBMCs, or as DNA extracted from either sample type. In this chain, TRBV5-5 is recombined with TRBJ2-1; a weak D assignment points to TRBD2 (6 bases agree). Sequencing was done on a sample of peripheral blood. The sequence was collected from a woman in her 50s with COVID-19, enrolled during active disease. The CDR3 is CASSLEDLGTLFNEQFF. The DNA is TGTGCCAGCAGCTTGGAGGACTTGGGGACTCTCTTCAATGAGCAGTTCTTC.